The 23 T cell receptor beta chains listed next were all sequenced from one sample in a study of identical twins. TCRdb re-called the 5' RACE reads through MiXCR, storing one row per CDR3 protein. Here the sample spans 1.5 million or so distinct CDR3 sequences, around 33% being singletons. The sequencing input was cord blood. These receptors came from a newborn girl in good health.

J is TRBJ1-4 and V is TRBV29-1; D is perhaps TRBD1 (5 bases). Germline V gene data show CDR1 as SQVTM and CDR2 as ANQGSEA. V was cut by 5 bases and J by 5 bases, with 12 bases left in between. The CDR3 covers 13 residues. CDR3 in amino acids: CSVLEGPNEKLFF. The CDR3 DNA reads TGCAGCGTTTTGGAGGGGCCCAATGAAAAACTGTTTTTT.

The chain employs TRBV12-3 or TRBV12-4 and TRBJ2-1, with 15 bases aligning to TRBD2. The CDR3 length is 16 residues. Trimming took 4 bases from V and 9 from J; bases not matched to a gene: 7. The CDR3 loop is CASSSSGTSGRIEQFF. The DNA of the CDR3 is TGTGCCAGCAGTTCATCCGGGACTAGCGGGAGGATTGAGCAGTTCTTC.

This clonotype was found a few times. The chain couples TRBV27 to TRBJ1-2; D unresolved. The CDR3 is 12 amino acids. Trimming shortened V by 3 bases and J by 8 bases, and 10 bases separated the two germline ends. Germline V gene data show CDR1 as MNHEY and CDR2 as SMNVEV (reference sequence). The CDR3 DNA reads TGTGCCAGCAGTTTTTCCGGGGAAGGCTACACCTTC. The encoded protein is CASSFSGEGYTF.

The J gene is TRBJ2-7, the V gene TRBV29-1; D possibly matches TRBD1 or TRBD2 (5 bases each). There are 14 residues in the CDR3. V was clipped by 1 base and J by 3 bases, with 13 bases between them. Germline CDR1 is SQVTM and CDR2 is ANQGSEA. The CDR3 bases are TGCAGCGTTGAAGTAGCACAGGCGGGCTACGAGCAGTACTTC. It encodes CSVEVAQAGYEQYF.

This chain joins TRBV20-1 and TRBJ1-2; D remains unclear. The CDR3 runs to 12 residues. V lost 0 bases, J lost 8 bases, and 10 bases lay in between. Germline V gene data show CDR1 as DFQATT and CDR2 as SNEGSKA (reference sequence). CDR3 in DNA: TGCAGTGCTAGAGATTCAACGAGGGGCTACACCTTC. Its protein product is CSARDSTRGYTF.

The V and J genes are TRBV20-1 and TRBJ2-3, with TRBD2 matching over 13 bases. V dropped 7 bases and J dropped 6; count of bases not matched to a gene: 4. The V gene's germline CDR1 is DFQATT and CDR2 SNEGSKA (reference sequence). CDR3 length: 13 amino acids. The CDR3 region is CSGLAGGADTQYF. The CDR3 DNA follows: TGCAGTGGACTAGCGGGGGGTGCGGATACGCAGTATTTT.

The sample holds a few counts of this clonotype. The V and J genes are TRBV4-1 and TRBJ2-7; D is unclear. The CDR3 runs 14 residues. Germline CDR1 and CDR2: MGHRA and YSYEKL. Trimming stripped 3 bases from V and 8 bases from J, with 17 bases between. The CDR3 bases are TGCGCCAGCAGCCAGGAACTCCAGGCGTTGAAGCAGTACTTC. The encoded protein is CASSQELQALKQYF.

The V call is TRBV20-1, the J call TRBJ1-2; maybe TRBD1 (5 bases). Trimming removed 0 bases from V and 5 bases from J, with 16 bases in between. The CDR3 length is 15 residues. CDR1 is DFQATT, CDR2 SNEGSKA, per germline (reference sequence). This CDR3 reads CSARDPGEVKYGYTF. CDR3 nucleotides: TGCAGTGCTAGAGATCCGGGGGAGGTTAAGTATGGCTACACCTTC.

The rearrangement uses TRBV4-2 and TRBJ2-5; weak D call: TRBD2 (6 bases). The CDR3 sequence is 15 residues long. V was clipped by 1 base and J by 4 bases, with 13 bases between them. The germline V gene encodes CDR1 LGHNA and CDR2 YNFKEQ. CDR3 amino acids: CASSQAGLALETQYF. DNA of the CDR3: TGTGCCAGCAGCCAAGCCGGCCTAGCGTTAGAGACCCAGTACTTC.

This clonotype was observed a handful of times. The CDR3: CASSLQLRIAKNIQYF. CDR3 nucleotides: TGTGCCAGCAGTTTACAACTCAGGATAGCCAAAAACATTCAGTACTTC. The chain links TRBV28 to TRBJ2-4, with no clear D. The CDR3 length is 16 residues. Per germline, CDR1 MDHEN and CDR2 SYDVKM. V gave up 2 bases and J gave up 0 bases, with 11 bases separating them.

The V gene is TRBV6-2 or TRBV6-3, the J gene TRBJ2-5, with 8 bases identical to TRBD2. The CDR3 has 15 amino acids. Germline CDR1 MNHEY, CDR2 SVGEGT. With 4 bases clipped from V and 11 bases from J, the junction kept 15 bases outside the gene matches. The CDR3: CASSSRSGRAYEQYF. The CDR3, as DNA: TGTGCCAGCAGTTCAAGGAGCGGGAGAGCCTATGAGCAGTACTTC.

The chain recombines TRBV28 with TRBJ2-7; D possibly corresponds to TRBD1 (6 bases). Germline lookup yields CDR1 MDHEN and CDR2 SYDVKM. Trimming shortened V by 3 bases and J by 2 bases, and 14 bases separated the two germline ends. The CDR3 is 15 residues long. CDR3: CASSFQGWGPYEQYF. CDR3 sequence (DNA): TGTGCCAGCAGTTTCCAGGGGTGGGGTCCCTACGAGCAGTACTTC.

As to this clonotype: A junction boundary mismatches the germline segment, possibly from a read error. This chain uses TRBV10-3 with TRBJ2-1; tentatively, D is TRBD2 (5 bases). This CDR3 comprises 13 residues. Germline V lookup: CDR1 ENHRY, CDR2 SYGVKD. The CDR3 protein is CAISVRTHNERFF. The CDR3 nucleotides are TGTGCCATCAGTGTCCGGACTCACAATGAGCGGTTCTTC.

The chain uses TRBV28 and TRBJ1-1, with a tentative D call TRBD1 (5 bases). V was clipped by 2 bases and J by 0 bases, with 13 bases between them. Germline CDR1 and CDR2: MDHEN and SYDVKM. The CDR3 has 16 amino acids. The DNA of the CDR3 is TGTGCCAGCAGTTTACGTCTGGGGCAGGTGAACACTGAAGCTTTCTTT. This encodes CASSLRLGQVNTEAFF.

The chain uses TRBV14 and TRBJ2-3, with 11 bases identical to TRBD2. The germline V gene has CDR1 SGHDN and CDR2 FVKESK. The V segment lost 1 base and the J segment 5 bases; nucleotides outside the gene matches: 17. The CDR3 is 20 residues long. This chain's CDR3 is CASSQGIGTSGREDRDTQYF. As DNA, the CDR3 is TGTGCCAGCAGCCAAGGGATCGGGACTAGCGGAAGGGAGGATCGAGATACGCAGTATTTT. Full variable domain (outside the CDR3, taken from reference TRBV14 and TRBJ2-3): EAGVTQFPSHSVIEKGQTVTLRCDPISGHDNLYWYRRVMGKEIKFLLHFVKESKQDESGMPNNRFLAERTGGTYSTLKVQPAELEDSGVYFCASSQGIGTSGREDRDTQYFGPGTRLTVL.

This clonotype has at least ten counts. The chain carries TRBV4-2 and TRBJ2-4; D remains unclear. The V gene's germline CDR1 is LGHNA and CDR2 YNFKEQ. V shed 0 bases and J shed 6 bases, with 3 bases lying between them. This CDR3 is 12 amino acids long. CDR3 protein: CASSQDLNIQYF. For the CDR3, the DNA is TGTGCCAGCAGCCAAGATCTAAACATTCAGTACTTC.

This clonotype was counted between two and nine times. The rearrangement links TRBV7-2 to TRBJ2-7; 7 positions agree with TRBD1. CDR3 length: 14 residues. V lost 2 bases, J lost 5 bases, and 6 bases stayed unmatched. Germline V gene sequence: CDR1 SGHTA, CDR2 FQGNSA. CDR3 region: CASSLRTGSDEQYF. CDR3 bases: TGTGCCAGCAGCTTAAGGACAGGCTCGGACGAGCAGTACTTC.

This clonotype was seen only a few times. V is TRBV4-1 and J is TRBJ2-3; D remains unclear. V was trimmed by 0 bases and J by 4 bases, leaving 8 bases between them. CDR1 is MGHRA, CDR2 YSYEKL, per germline. The CDR3 length is 14 residues. Written as DNA, the CDR3 is TGCGCCAGCAGCCAAGAGGTCCGTCCAGATACGCAGTATTTT. Translated: CASSQEVRPDTQYF.

The chain joins TRBV7-6 to TRBJ1-1; D uncertain. The CDR3 runs to 13 residues. V was pared by 2 bases and J by 7 bases, with 11 bases between. The V gene's germline CDR1 is SGHVS and CDR2 FNYEAQ. The CDR3: CASSLRAGREAFF. In nucleotides, the CDR3 is TGTGCCAGCAGCTTAAGGGCGGGCCGTGAAGCTTTCTTT.

This clonotype came up many times. CDR3 sequence (DNA): TGCGCCAGCAGCCCCGGACAGGGAAAGACAGATACGCAGTATTTT. It yields the protein CASSPGQGKTDTQYF. The chain is built from TRBV5-1 and TRBJ2-3; 8 positions agree with TRBD1. The CDR3 spans 15 residues. Per the germline V gene, CDR1 is SGHRS and CDR2 is YFSETQ. The J segment lost 3 bases and the V segment lost 4 bases, leaving 7 bases of the junction unmatched.

The chain has TRBV29-1 and TRBJ1-3; the D gene is possibly TRBD1 (6 bases). Trimming left V 5 bases short and J 0 bases short, with 14 bases between. This CDR3 has 15 residues. Germline values: CDR1 SQVTM, CDR2 ANQGSEA. The DNA of the CDR3 is TGCAGCGTTAGAATACAGGGCCACTCTGGAAACACCATATATTTT. It codes for CSVRIQGHSGNTIYF.

The J gene is TRBJ2-1, the V gene TRBV3-1; a weak D match, TRBD2 (7 bases). CDR3 length equals 16 residues. The V and J ends lost 6 bases and 5 bases respectively, with 20 bases between them. CDR1 is LGHDT and CDR2 is YNNKEL in the germline V gene (reference sequence). CDR3 region: CASRSGALAAHNEQFF. CDR3 sequence (DNA): TGTGCCAGCAGATCAGGGGCGCTAGCGGCCCACAATGAGCAGTTCTTC.

In this sample, this clonotype turned up a few times. The chain couples TRBV20-1 to TRBJ1-5; D is perhaps TRBD1 (5 bases). Germline V gives CDR1 DFQATT, CDR2 SNEGSKA (reference sequence). This CDR3 has 13 amino acids. Trimming took 3 bases from V and 4 from J, leaving 10 bases between them. The CDR3 sequence: CSARGRVNQPQHF. The CDR3 DNA reads as TGCAGTGCTAGGGGGCGGGTAAATCAGCCCCAGCATTTT.